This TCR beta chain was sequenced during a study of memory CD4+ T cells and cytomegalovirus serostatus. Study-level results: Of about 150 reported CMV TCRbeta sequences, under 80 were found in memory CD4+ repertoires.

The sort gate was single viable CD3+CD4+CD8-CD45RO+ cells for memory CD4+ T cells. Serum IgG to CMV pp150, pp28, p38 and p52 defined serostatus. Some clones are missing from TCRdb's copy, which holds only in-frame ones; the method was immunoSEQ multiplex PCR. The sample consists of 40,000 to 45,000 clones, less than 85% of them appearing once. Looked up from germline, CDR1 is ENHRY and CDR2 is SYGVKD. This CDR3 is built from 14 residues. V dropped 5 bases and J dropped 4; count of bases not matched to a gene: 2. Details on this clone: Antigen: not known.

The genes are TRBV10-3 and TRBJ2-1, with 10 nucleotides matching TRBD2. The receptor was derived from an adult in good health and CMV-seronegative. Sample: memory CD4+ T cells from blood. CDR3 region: CAISSSGGYNEQFF. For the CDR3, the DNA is TGTGCCATCAGTTCTAGCGGGGGTTACAATGAGCAGTTCTTC.